This TCR beta chain was identified during a study of cytomegalovirus exposure and HLA in healthy donors. It was with 60 Vbeta and 13 Jbeta primers that the PCR ran. The data were produced by immunoSEQ multiplex PCR, yet TCRdb's version contains in-frame clones alone and is incomplete. This table holds approximately 110,000 clones, approximately 80% found once. As concerns this clone: Its antigen remains unidentified.

Germline V gene data show CDR1 as MDHEN and CDR2 as SYDVKM. Trimming took 3 bases from V and 1 from J, leaving 9 bases between them. The CDR3 covers 14 residues. The study, taken as a whole, reports: Some V segments, TRBV6-2 and TRBV6-3 among them, were indistinguishable and were therefore excluded. In a later analysis, at a false discovery rate of 0.05, approximately 16,000 TCR beta sequences were associated with HLA alleles. Sequencing had likely introduced a cluster of highly shared sequence variants as an artifact. Reportedly, a later analysis found an Asian-associated ancestry cluster had fewer N-insertions than the approximately 670-donor mean.

This sequence was found in a woman aged 35 to 49 in good health and CMV-seropositive. The V call is TRBV28, the J call TRBJ1-1, with unresolved D. The sequencing sample was made of PBMCs. The CDR3 sequence is CASSLARKNTEAFF. In DNA, the CDR3 is TGTGCCAGCAGTTTGGCGCGGAAGAACACTGAAGCTTTCTTT.